This entry concerns a single T cell receptor beta chain. This sample stems from a study of technical replicates of blood from several donors. Libraries were prepared by immunoSEQ multiplex PCR; TCRdb keeps only in-frame clonotypes and omits some of them. This repertoire shows under 80,000 clones, 90% to 95% found once; its top ten account for 0.2% to 0.3%. CDR1 is ENHRY and CDR2 is SYGVKD in the germline V gene. The CDR3 is made up of 17 amino acids. Trimming removed 3 bases from V and 3 bases from J, with 21 bases in between. The specimen sequenced was T cells isolated from PBMCs. The chain recombines TRBV10-3 with TRBJ2-7, with D possibly TRBD1 on 6 matching bases. This sequence originates from a human donor in good health. The CDR3 nucleotides read TGTGCCATCAGTGACAGTTCGCTGGGGGACACCAACTACGAGCAGTACTTC. Its protein product is CAISDSSLGDTNYEQYF.